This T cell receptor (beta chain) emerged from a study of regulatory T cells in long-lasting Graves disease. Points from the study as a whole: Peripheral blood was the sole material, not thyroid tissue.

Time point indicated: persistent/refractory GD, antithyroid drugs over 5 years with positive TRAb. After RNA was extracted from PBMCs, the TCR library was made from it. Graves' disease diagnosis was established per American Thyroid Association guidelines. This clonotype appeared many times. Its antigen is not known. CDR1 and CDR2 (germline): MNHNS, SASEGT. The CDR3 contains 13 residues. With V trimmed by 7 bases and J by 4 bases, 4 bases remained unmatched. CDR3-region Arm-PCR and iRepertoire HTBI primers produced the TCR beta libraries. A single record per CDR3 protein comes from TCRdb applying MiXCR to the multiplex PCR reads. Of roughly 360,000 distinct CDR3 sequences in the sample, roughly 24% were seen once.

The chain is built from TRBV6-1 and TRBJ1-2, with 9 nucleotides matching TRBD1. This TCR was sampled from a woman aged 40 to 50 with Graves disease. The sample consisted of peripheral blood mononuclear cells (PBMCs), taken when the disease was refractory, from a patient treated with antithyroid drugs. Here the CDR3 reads CASNPGQGYGYTF. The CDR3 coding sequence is TGTGCCAGCAACCCGGGACAGGGCTATGGCTACACCTTC.